Sequencing of this TCR beta chain was carried out in a study of T cells after posttransplantation cyclophosphamide. Study conclusions and caveats: Later post-transplant blood repertoires were often dominated by donor CD8+ memory clones. After PTCy, TRB diversity resembled that of CNI/methotrexate controls.

A remark on this clone: Its antigen remains unknown.

TCRdb keeps only in-frame clones here, not all; method: immunoSEQ multiplex PCR. The table includes 11,000 or so clones, 85% to 95% detected once. This CDR3 spans 16 amino acids. V was pared by 0 bases and J by 2 bases, with 9 bases of the junction left unmatched. Germline lookup yields CDR1 SQVTM and CDR2 ANQGSEA. The genes are TRBV29-1 and TRBJ2-7, with 8 bases matching TRBD1. The receptor was isolated from a man aged 30 to 39 in good health and a related stem cell transplant donor. Sequences were obtained from naive CD8+ T cells sorted from PBMCs. CDR3 coding DNA: TGCAGCGTTGAAGAGGACAGGACAGGGAAAACCTACGAGCAGTACTTC. Its translation: CSVEEDRTGKTYEQYF.